The rows below give T cell receptor beta chains drawn from one sample of a study of beta chain features in type 1 diabetes. TCRdb keeps only in-frame clones here, not all; method: immunoSEQ multiplex PCR. The sample has a few hundred thousand clones, roughly 9.6% seen once. The material sequenced was naive CD4+ T cells from blood. The receptors here all came from a young woman in good health. The CDR3 runs from the conserved cysteine through the conserved F or W. The order of the fields is V gene, CDR3 length, J gene, CDR3 protein.

>TRBV6-1|13|TRBJ2-2
CASSAQGAGELFF
>TRBV15|17|TRBJ1-5
CATSRVLRQGALQPQHF
>TRBV18|14|TRBJ1-3
CASSPDTVAYTIYF
>TRBV5-4|15|TRBJ1-2
CASSLPRDRGYGYTF
>TRBV18|15|TRBJ2-7
CASSPPRGLSYEQYF
>TRBV6-1|14|TRBJ2-5
CASSRQLPQETQYF
>TRBV18|15|TRBJ1-1
CASHPEYRVATEAFF
>TRBV7-2|18|TRBJ2-1
CASSLVAKGTVSYNEQFF
>TRBV10-3|13|TRBJ1-1
CAFKGAPDTEAFF
>TRBV30|14|TRBJ2-7
CAWRKGGALYEQYF
>TRBV5-1|14|TRBJ2-7
CASSLATGSYEQYF
>TRBV6-5|13|TRBJ1-5
CASSYRGNQPQHF
>TRBV15|18|TRBJ2-1
CATSRDQPRTSTYNEQFF
>TRBV7-3|16|TRBJ2-1
CASSREGTGPYNEQFF
>TRBV6-6|13|TRBJ2-7
CASRPTGNYEQYF
>TRBV19|14|TRBJ2-4
CASSIVAGKNIQYF
>TRBV5-1|17|TRBJ1-1
CASSPTGTGGWNTEAFF
>TRBV6-1|12|TRBJ1-5
CASRASIQPQHF
>TRBV7-9|17|TRBJ2-5
CASSLATGVNVAETQYF
>TRBV9|16|TRBJ2-2
CASSVSPGLAHGELFF
>TRBV29-1|14|TRBJ2-1
CSALDRVPYNEQFF
>TRBV5-1|13|TRBJ1-2
CASSPGQGSGYTF
>TRBV6-5|14|TRBJ2-5
CASSETGGTETQYF
>TRBV15|13|TRBJ2-1
CATSRVWGDEQFF
>TRBV5-6|14|TRBJ2-7
CASSLGFTGYEQYF
>TRBV30|10|TRBJ1-1
CAWISVEAFF
>TRBV7-9|15|TRBJ2-2
CASSLRGAVTGELFF
>TRBV6-5|14|TRBJ2-5
CASSVQGAQETQYF
>TRBV15|12|TRBJ2-4
CATSRPGNIQYF
>TRBV6-1|13|TRBJ2-7
CASTETGRYEQYF
>TRBV5-1|14|TRBJ2-1
CASSPGLINNEQFF
>TRBV11-2|13|TRBJ2-1
CASSLVVSNEQFF
>TRBV19|17|TRBJ2-2
CASSMSAGTTNTGELFF
>TRBV30|14|TRBJ1-1
CAWSFGTSNTEAFF
>TRBV10-2|11|TRBJ1-1
CASSIHAEAFF
>TRBV18|15|TRBJ1-2
CASSTRDRFSDGYTF
>TRBV2|13|TRBJ1-1
CASSVSGGTEAFF
>TRBV30|11|TRBJ1-3
CAWTSGNTIYF
>TRBV29-1|12|TRBJ1-5
CSVGADNQPQHF
>TRBV7-9|16|TRBJ2-5
CASSLSAGDGRETQYF
>TRBV9|13|TRBJ1-3
CASSAGLGNTIYF
>TRBV19|18|TRBJ1-1
CASSIGVVRGQGNTEAFF
>TRBV5-1|15|TRBJ1-5
CASSLGGTDNQPQHF
>TRBV19|16|TRBJ1-5
CASSSHPGQGHQPQHF
>TRBV5-6|16|TRBJ2-5
CASSSMTSGRQETQYF
>TRBV2|15|TRBJ1-4
CASRDPGQFNEKLFF
>TRBV6-1|14|TRBJ2-3
CASSEGQFTDTQYF
>TRBV27|17|TRBJ2-2
CASSFSSGTGATGELFF
>TRBV29-1|14|TRBJ1-4
CSAGRGGNNEKLFF
>TRBV7-9|19|TRBJ2-1
CASSPRASGRESKYNEQFF
>TRBV11-2|16|TRBJ2-7
CASSLEPGTGAYEQYF